One sample yielded the 32 T cell receptor beta chains listed below, sequenced in a study of blood T cell repertoires in COVID-19. Method: immunoSEQ multiplex PCR; TCRdb's copy keeps in-frame clones and lacks some. The sample has over 200,000 clones; around 90% are singletons. The sample taken for sequencing was peripheral blood. These receptors were taken from a man aged 55 to 70 who had recovered from COVID-19.

J is TRBJ2-4 and V is TRBV24-1, with D uncertain. This CDR3 spans 12 amino acids. Deletions cut 1 base from V and 9 bases from J, with 6 bases between. CDR1 KGHDR and CDR2 SFDVKD come from the germline V gene. The CDR3 region is CATSDFRSIQYF. The CDR3 DNA sequence: TGTGCCACCAGTGATTTCAGAAGCATTCAGTACTTC.

The chain couples TRBV15 to TRBJ2-5; TRBD1 aligns across 7 bases. Germline-derived CDR1 and CDR2 are LNHNV and YYDKDF (reference sequence). The CDR3 is 14 residues long. J gave up 2 bases and V 7 bases, and 7 bases lay outside the gene matches. CDR3 loop: CATTYRGQQETQYF. CDR3 DNA: TGTGCCACCACCTACAGGGGACAACAAGAGACCCAGTACTTC.

The chain couples TRBV4-1 to TRBJ1-2; the match to TRBD1 covers 11 bases. The CDR3 sequence is 17 residues long. The V and J ends lost 4 bases and 4 bases, in that order; junction bases with no gene match: 11. Per germline, CDR1 MGHRA and CDR2 YSYEKL. CDR3 DNA sequence: TGCGCCAGCAGCCCGGGACAGGGGGTAGGTGTCGGCTATGGCTACACCTTC. Residues: CASSPGQGVGVGYGYTF.

This clone was picked up a small number of times. The chain has TRBV28 and TRBJ1-5, with D maybe TRBD1 (5 bases). CDR3 length: 14 residues. V lost 5 bases and J 2 bases, leaving 10 bases between the germline ends. Germline values: CDR1 MDHEN, CDR2 SYDVKM. The CDR3 spells CASSLGGGNQPQHF. The CDR3 coding sequence is TGTGCCAGCAGTCTCGGGGGGGGCAATCAGCCCCAGCATTTT.

The V gene is TRBV5-6, the J gene TRBJ2-7; no reliable D call. Trimming left V 0 bases short and J 4 bases short, with 14 bases between. Looked up from germline, CDR1 is SGHDT and CDR2 is YYEEEE. The CDR3 consists of 15 residues. The CDR3 nucleotides read TGTGCCAGCAGCTTGGAGGCCGGTTTCGGGTACGAGCAGTACTTC. This encodes CASSLEAGFGYEQYF.

The table lists this clone with a count of one. The chain links TRBV10-1 to TRBJ2-3; tentative D call: TRBD2 (6 bases). From germline, CDR1 is WNHNN and CDR2 SYGVQD (reference sequence). Trimming stripped 0 bases from V and 0 bases from J, with 10 bases between. The CDR3 is 16 residues long. The CDR3 spells CASSESWDSSTDTQYF. The CDR3 bases are TGCGCCAGCAGTGAGTCGTGGGACTCTAGCACAGATACGCAGTATTTT.

The chain has TRBV7-9 and TRBJ1-4; 7 bases align to TRBD1. The ends lost 4 bases at V and 5 bases at J; junction bases unmatched: 13. CDR1 SEHNR and CDR2 FQNEAQ come from the germline V gene (reference sequence). The CDR3 is 17 amino acids. CDR3 in amino acids: CASSSIDKGAGNEKLFF. CDR3 sequence (DNA): TGTGCCAGCAGCTCCATCGACAAGGGGGCAGGGAATGAAAAACTGTTTTTT.

The genes are TRBV6-5 and TRBJ2-6; D is unclear. V was clipped by 7 bases and J by 0 bases, with 10 bases between them. The germline V gene has CDR1 MNHEY and CDR2 SVGAGI. There are 15 residues in the CDR3. CDR3 nucleotide sequence: TGTGCCAGCAACTCCGTTCTCTCTGGGGCCAACGTCCTGACTTTC. It codes for CASNSVLSGANVLTF.

The J gene is TRBJ2-2, the V gene TRBV29-1, with TRBD1 as a possible D gene (6 bases). CDR1 is SQVTM and CDR2 is ANQGSEA in the germline V gene. The CDR3 loop spans 12 amino acids. Trimming took 5 bases from V and 7 from J, leaving 11 bases between them. CDR3 residues: CSVPGTLGELFF. The CDR3 bases are TGCAGCGTTCCCGGGACACTCGGGGAGCTGTTTTTT.

V is TRBV24-1 and J is TRBJ1-5, with TRBD1 matching 10 bases. The CDR3 contains 15 residues. Germline V gene data show CDR1 as KGHDR and CDR2 as SFDVKD. V lost 5 bases and J lost 6; bases outside the gene matches: 6. The CDR3 coding sequence is TGTGCCACCAGTGTAAGACAGGGGGCAATTCAGCCCCAGCATTTT. Encoded protein: CATSVRQGAIQPQHF.

The J gene is TRBJ1-2, the V gene TRBV5-6, with D maybe TRBD1 (6 bases). CDR1 is SGHDT, CDR2 YYEEEE, per germline. Trimming removed 5 bases from V and 4 bases from J, with 12 bases in between. The CDR3 spans 13 residues. The CDR3 spells CASSRQDPYGYTF. CDR3 DNA sequence: TGTGCCAGCAGTCGACAGGACCCCTATGGCTACACCTTC.

The chain joins TRBV27 to TRBJ2-7; D might be TRBD2 (7 bases). The CDR3 totals 13 residues. Germline V CDR1 and CDR2: MNHEY, SMNVEV (reference sequence). Trimming left V 8 bases short and J 3 bases short, with 14 bases between. This CDR3 reads CASRGGGIYEQYF. CDR3 in DNA: TGTGCCAGCCGGGGCGGGGGCATCTACGAGCAGTACTTC.

The rearrangement links TRBV7-2 to TRBJ2-2; D possibly corresponds to TRBD2 (5 bases). Germline assignment: CDR1 SGHTA and CDR2 FQGNSA. This CDR3 region has 13 residues. V was cut by 5 bases and J by 6 bases, with 10 bases left in between. Written as DNA, the CDR3 is TGTGCCAGCAGCGCTAGCTTTTCCGGGGAGCTGTTTTTT. Translated: CASSASFSGELFF.

The CDR3 DNA reads as TGTGCCAGCAGCTTAGGTATGTCCACTGAAGCTTTCTTT. Protein sequence: CASSLGMSTEAFF. V usage is TRBV11-3 and J usage is TRBJ1-1; the D is unclear. The CDR3 consists of 13 residues. The germline V and J ends were trimmed by 1 base and 4 bases, with 7 bases remaining between them. Germline CDR1 and CDR2: SGHNT and YENEEA.

This chain links TRBV5-6 with TRBJ2-3; TRBD1 matches 9 bases. Germline V gives CDR1 SGHDT, CDR2 YYEEEE. Trimming took 6 bases from V and 5 from J; bases not matched to a gene: 10. The length of the CDR3 is 15 residues. The chain's CDR3 is CASTKQGALRDTQYF. CDR3 sequence (DNA): TGTGCCAGCACAAAACAGGGGGCGCTGAGAGATACGCAGTATTTT.

The sample holds one count of this clone. This rearrangement joins TRBV19 to TRBJ1-5; 8 bases line up with TRBD1. This CDR3 is 16 amino acids long. Germline assignment: CDR1 LNHDA and CDR2 SQIVND (reference sequence). After removal of 4 bases from V and 0 bases from J, the junction contained 5 bases not matched to a gene. The CDR3 sequence: CASSTRDRISNQPQHF. The CDR3 nucleotides are TGTGCCAGTAGTACTCGGGACAGGATTAGCAATCAGCCCCAGCATTTT.

This clone was seen more than once but under ten times. The rearrangement uses TRBV6-7 and TRBJ1-2; the D is unclear. TRBV6-7 is designated an ORF whose function remains uncertain. Trimming took 2 bases from V and 4 from J, leaving 14 bases between them. The CDR3 totals 15 residues. The CDR3 sequence is CASSYRVPCLYGYTF. The CDR3 coding sequence is TGTGCCAGCAGTTACCGGGTCCCCTGTCTCTATGGCTACACCTTC.

The rearrangement uses TRBV5-4 and TRBJ1-6; TRBD1 is a possible D gene (5 bases). V was cut by 6 bases and J by 8 bases, with 18 bases left in between. The germline gives CDR1 SGHNT, CDR2 YYREEE (reference sequence). The CDR3 has 15 residues. Here the CDR3 reads CASTFGGDRDSPLHF. The CDR3 DNA follows: TGTGCCAGCACCTTTGGGGGGGACCGAGATTCACCCCTCCACTTT.

This chain connects TRBV6-5 to TRBJ2-4, with a weak D call TRBD1 (7 bases). From germline, CDR1 is MNHEY and CDR2 SVGAGI. This CDR3 has 15 amino acids. With 6 bases removed from V and 4 bases from J, the gap between germline ends came to 16 bases. The CDR3 nucleotides are TGTGCCAGCAGCCCGCGGGGACAGAGAAAAAACATTCAGTACTTC. Encoded protein: CASSPRGQRKNIQYF.

The CDR3 sequence: CASSLALNSYNEQFF. The CDR3 nucleotides read TGTGCCAGCAGCTTAGCTCTTAACAGTTACAATGAGCAGTTCTTC. The chain recombines TRBV7-8 with TRBJ2-1; D uncertain. This CDR3 is built from 15 residues. Germline loops: CDR1 SGHVS, CDR2 FQNEAQ. V lost 0 bases, J lost 4 bases, and 10 bases lay in between.

The CDR3 region is CASSLVRSEAPNWEQFF. The CDR3 coding sequence is TGTGCCAGCAGCTTAGTTCGTAGCGAAGCCCCCAATTGGGAGCAGTTCTTC. The V and J genes are TRBV7-2 and TRBJ2-1; a weak D match, TRBD2 (5 bases). The V gene lost 1 base and the J gene lost 10 bases, with 23 bases spanning the gap. The CDR3 is 17 residues long. CDR1 is SGHTA, CDR2 FQGNSA, per germline.

As for this clone: This same CDR3 is encoded by further DNA sequences in the sample. The chain is built from TRBV9 and TRBJ1-2; D may be TRBD1 (5 bases). The CDR3 consists of 14 residues. Trimming cost V 3 bases and J 4 bases, with 13 bases left between them. Germline assignment: CDR1 SGDLS and CDR2 YYNGEE. The CDR3 sequence: CASSARGGSYGYTF. The CDR3 nucleotides read TGTGCCAGCAGCGCCCGCGGGGGGTCCTATGGCTACACCTTC.

This clone has only a few counts. The chain carries TRBV7-9 and TRBJ1-6; 8 nucleotides agree with TRBD1. Germline V gene sequence: CDR1 SEHNR, CDR2 FQNEAQ (reference sequence). Trimming at V came to 5 bases and at J to 4 bases, leaving 1 base not matched to a gene. There are 14 residues in the CDR3. The CDR3 protein is CASSGDRYNSPLHF. In nucleotides, the CDR3 is TGTGCCAGCAGCGGGGACAGGTATAATTCACCCCTCCACTTT.

The rearrangement uses TRBV9 and TRBJ2-3, with D uncertain. Germline V gene sequence: CDR1 SGDLS, CDR2 YYNGEE. The CDR3 runs 12 residues. V shed 2 bases and J shed 3 bases, with 4 bases lying between them. The chain's CDR3 is CASSVQTDTQYF. The DNA for the CDR3 is TGTGCCAGCAGCGTCCAGACAGATACGCAGTATTTT.

Comment on this clone: The junction and the germline gene differ at one end; a read error may be behind it. J is TRBJ2-7 and V is TRBV5-1; 9 bases match TRBD1. Germline CDR1 SGHRS, CDR2 YFSETQ. This CDR3 has 15 residues. The CDR3 DNA is TGCGCCAGCAGCTTGGCATCGGGACAGGGTTTTGGAAAGGACTTC. This encodes CASSLASGQGFGKDF.

The chain links TRBV21-1 to TRBJ1-5. TRBV21-1 is given as a pseudogene. The CDR3 loop spans 10 amino acids. The CDR3 DNA reads TGTGCCAGCAGCCCCAGGGAGGGGCATTTT. This codes for CASSPREGHF.

This sequence joins TRBV7-2 and TRBJ2-2, with D maybe TRBD1 (5 bases). Germline V gene lookup returns CDR1 SGHTA and CDR2 FQGNSA. V lost 2 bases and J lost 2, with 12 bases in between. This CDR3 is built from 16 residues. This chain's CDR3 is CASSLFGQGNTGELFF. The CDR3 DNA reads as TGTGCCAGCAGCTTATTCGGTCAGGGAAACACCGGGGAGCTGTTTTTT.

V and J are TRBV10-1 and TRBJ2-5; TRBD1 matches 11 bases. The CDR3 loop spans 15 amino acids. V trimming: 5 bases; J trimming: 4 bases; junction bases outside the gene matches: 6. Germline V lookup: CDR1 WNHNN, CDR2 SYGVQD (reference sequence). The DNA for the CDR3 is TGCGCCAGCAGTTTGCGGGACAGGGGGTTAGAGACCCAGTACTTC. Translation gives CASSLRDRGLETQYF.

CDR3 DNA sequence: TGTGCCAGCAGCCCAAGGACAGGGTGGTCCTACGAGCAGTACTTC. This sequence encodes CASSPRTGWSYEQYF. J is TRBJ2-7 and V is TRBV3-1 (or the pseudogene TRBV3-2), with TRBD1 matching 8 bases. With V trimmed by 4 bases and J by 1 base, 6 bases remained unmatched. CDR1 is LGHDT and CDR2 is YNNKEL in the germline V gene (reference sequence). The CDR3 spans 15 residues.

CDR3 sequence (DNA): TGTGCCAGCAGTACGAGGAAGAACACTGAAGCTTTCTTT. Translating it yields CASSTRKNTEAFF. The chain combines TRBV27 with TRBJ1-1, with no clear D. CDR1 is MNHEY, CDR2 SMNVEV, per germline (reference sequence). Trimming pared 5 bases from V and 1 base from J, leaving 8 bases between. The CDR3 covers 13 residues.

This chain uses TRBV25-1 with TRBJ2-7; D is perhaps TRBD1 (6 bases). The V gene's germline CDR1 is MGHDK and CDR2 SYGVNS. The CDR3 extends over 14 amino acids. V was cut by 4 bases and J by 2 bases, with 12 bases left in between. Written as DNA, the CDR3 is TGTGCCAGCAGTGTGGGACATTCTACCTACGAGCAGTACTTC. It specifies CASSVGHSTYEQYF.

The genes are TRBV18 and TRBJ2-5; TRBD1 matches 10 bases. Germline values: CDR1 KGHSH, CDR2 LQKENI. The trim removed 3 bases at V and 3 bases at J, leaving 10 bases unmatched. The CDR3 consists of 17 residues. The CDR3 reads CASSPPSRGTGEETQYF. The CDR3 coding sequence is TGTGCCAGCTCACCCCCGTCCCGAGGGACAGGGGAAGAGACCCAGTACTTC.